A selection of T cell receptor beta chains follows, all from one sample in a study of kidney transplant recipient with SARS-CoV-2 infection. TCRdb ran MiXCR on the reads and lists one entry per CDR3 protein. The data hold under 250,000 distinct CDR3 sequences, with 25% to 35% observed a single time. Sample: a blood sample, taken at baseline and on roughly day 110 from a kidney transplant recipient. The receptors here all came from a male patient younger than 45 who had COVID-19 and was a kidney transplant recipient. A share of the T cells may be of graft donor origin. Both conserved end residues are part of each CDR3. The order of the fields is CDR3 length, J gene, D gene, clone size, V gene, CDR3 protein, CDR3 DNA. The D gene is left open where the match is weak. Clone sizes are given selectively: once, few, many, or a class where the clone is expanded.

len: 19
j_gene: TRBJ2-3
d_gene: TRBD2
abundance: NA
v_gene: TRBV7-9
CDR3aa: CASTAFPRTGGPRTDTQYF
CDR3nt: TGTGCCAGCACCGCATTCCCCAGGACGGGAGGGCCGCGCACAGATACGCAGTATTTT

len: 14
j_gene: TRBJ2-5
d_gene: NA
abundance: many
v_gene: TRBV9
CDR3aa: CASSGGGAQETQYF
CDR3nt: TGTGCCAGCAGCGGTGGGGGGGCCCAAGAGACCCAGTACTTC

len: 16
j_gene: TRBJ2-1
d_gene: TRBD1
abundance: few
v_gene: TRBV6-2/TRBV6-3
CDR3aa: CASRQIPGTGIHEQFF
CDR3nt: TGTGCCAGCAGGCAAATCCCCGGGACAGGGATCCATGAGCAGTTCTTC

len: 14
j_gene: TRBJ1-2
d_gene: NA
abundance: many
v_gene: TRBV6-6
CDR3aa: CASRLATGTSGYTF
CDR3nt: TGTGCCAGCAGGTTAGCTACAGGGACGAGTGGCTACACCTTC

len: 17
j_gene: TRBJ1-2
d_gene: NA
abundance: NA
v_gene: TRBV16
CDR3aa: CASSKFPVVRKTYVYTF
CDR3nt: TGTGCCAGCAGCAAGTTCCCGGTCGTTAGAAAGACCTATGTCTACACCTTC

len: 13
j_gene: TRBJ1-4
d_gene: NA
abundance: many
v_gene: TRBV6-5
CDR3aa: CASAREMSEKLFF
CDR3nt: TGTGCCAGCGCGAGGGAGATGAGTGAAAAACTGTTTTTT

len: 17
j_gene: TRBJ1-2
d_gene: NA
abundance: few
v_gene: TRBV6-1
CDR3aa: CASSTARGGRKTYGYTF
CDR3nt: TGTGCCAGCAGTACCGCGCGAGGTGGGAGAAAGACCTATGGCTACACCTTC

len: 17
j_gene: TRBJ1-2
d_gene: NA
abundance: NA
v_gene: TRBV7-7
CDR3aa: CAGSLECKCRKTYGYTF
CDR3nt: TGTGCCGGCAGCCTGGAGTGTAAGTGCCGAAAGACCTATGGCTACACCTTC

len: 17
j_gene: TRBJ1-2
d_gene: TRBD1
abundance: many
v_gene: TRBV19
CDR3aa: CASRGRRGQRVGYGYTF
CDR3nt: TGTGCCAGTAGGGGACGCAGGGGGCAGAGGGTTGGCTATGGCTACACCTTC

len: 14
j_gene: TRBJ2-7
d_gene: TRBD2
abundance: many
v_gene: TRBV29-1
CDR3aa: CSAGGSDLSYEQYF
CDR3nt: TGCAGCGCAGGCGGGAGTGATCTCTCCTACGAGCAGTACTTC

len: 14
j_gene: TRBJ2-2
d_gene: NA
abundance: many
v_gene: TRBV5-1
CDR3aa: CASSLAGTDGELFF
CDR3nt: TGCGCCAGCAGCTTGGCCGGGACGGACGGGGAGCTGTTTTTT

len: 17
j_gene: TRBJ1-2
d_gene: NA
abundance: many
v_gene: TRBV3-1
CDR3aa: CASSCYDTLRKTYGYTF
CDR3nt: TGTGCCAGCAGCTGTTACGACACCCTTCGAAAGACCTATGGCTACACCTTC

len: 15
j_gene: TRBJ2-1
d_gene: NA
abundance: NA
v_gene: TRBV6-6
CDR3aa: CASSYSRTSAGEQLF
CDR3nt: TGTGCCAGCAGTTACTCCCGTACCTCGGCGGGTGAGCAGCTCTTC

len: 15
j_gene: TRBJ2-1
d_gene: NA
abundance: few
v_gene: TRBV5-1
CDR3aa: CASSLEGREDNEQFF
CDR3nt: TGCGCCAGCAGCTTGGAGGGCAGGGAGGACAATGAGCAGTTCTTC

len: 16
j_gene: TRBJ1-4
d_gene: TRBD1
abundance: many
v_gene: TRBV7-8
CDR3aa: CASSSQGAATNEKLFF
CDR3nt: TGTGCCAGCAGCTCCCAGGGGGCTGCAACTAATGAAAAACTGTTTTTT

len: 14
j_gene: TRBJ2-7
d_gene: NA
abundance: few
v_gene: TRBV19
CDR3aa: CASSMGVGSYEQYF
CDR3nt: TGTGCCAGTAGTATGGGGGTCGGCTCCTACGAGCAGTACTTC

len: 18
j_gene: TRBJ2-2
d_gene: TRBD2
abundance: many
v_gene: TRBV9
CDR3aa: CASSVVPGTSGNTGELFF
CDR3nt: TGTGCCAGCAGCGTTGTGCCGGGGACTAGCGGAAACACCGGGGAGCTGTTTTTT

len: 16
j_gene: TRBJ2-7
d_gene: NA
abundance: many
v_gene: TRBV10-3
CDR3aa: CAISESGRGGTEEQYF
CDR3nt: TGTGCCATCAGTGAGTCGGGCAGGGGAGGAACTGAAGAGCAGTACTTC

len: 14
j_gene: TRBJ2-2
d_gene: NA
abundance: many
v_gene: TRBV6-5
CDR3aa: CASGRGANTGELFF
CDR3nt: TGTGCCAGCGGACGCGGGGCGAACACCGGGGAGCTGTTTTTT

len: 14
j_gene: TRBJ1-1
d_gene: NA
abundance: many
v_gene: TRBV5-4
CDR3aa: CASRRSGFVTEAFF
CDR3nt: TGTGCCAGCAGGCGATCGGGTTTTGTCACTGAAGCTTTCTTT

len: 13
j_gene: TRBJ1-2
d_gene: TRBD1
abundance: many
v_gene: TRBV2
CDR3aa: CASRLDRGSGYTF
CDR3nt: TGTGCCAGCAGATTGGACAGGGGTAGTGGCTACACCTTC

len: 14
j_gene: TRBJ2-1
d_gene: TRBD2
abundance: many
v_gene: TRBV6-5
CDR3aa: CASILGGSYNEQFF
CDR3nt: TGTGCCAGCATTCTGGGAGGGTCCTACAATGAGCAGTTCTTC

len: 12
j_gene: TRBJ2-3
d_gene: TRBD2
abundance: NA
v_gene: TRBV19
CDR3aa: CASSAREGTQYF
CDR3nt: TGTGCCAGTAGTGCCCGGGAGGGTACGCAGTATTTT

len: 14
j_gene: TRBJ2-1
d_gene: NA
abundance: few
v_gene: TRBV20-1
CDR3aa: CSASPGTQSGEQFF
CDR3nt: TGCAGTGCTAGCCCCGGGACCCAGTCAGGTGAGCAGTTCTTC

len: 12
j_gene: TRBJ2-1
d_gene: NA
abundance: NA
v_gene: TRBV7-6
CDR3aa: CASSLRTYEQFF
CDR3nt: TGTGCCAGCAGCTTACGAACGTACGAGCAGTTCTTC

len: 15
j_gene: TRBJ2-2
d_gene: TRBD2
abundance: many
v_gene: TRBV5-6
CDR3aa: CASSFSGGPTGELFF
CDR3nt: TGTGCCAGCAGCTTTTCGGGGGGACCCACCGGGGAGCTGTTTTTT

len: 14
j_gene: TRBJ2-1
d_gene: NA
abundance: many
v_gene: TRBV7-9
CDR3aa: CASSPSNYLEGQFF
CDR3nt: TGTGCCAGCAGCCCTTCGAACTACCTCGAGGGGCAGTTCTTC

len: 12
j_gene: TRBJ2-2
d_gene: NA
abundance: many
v_gene: TRBV25-1
CDR3aa: CASSVMGRELFF
CDR3nt: TGTGCCAGCAGTGTAATGGGGCGGGAGCTGTTTTTT

len: 18
j_gene: TRBJ2-1
d_gene: TRBD2
abundance: NA
v_gene: TRBV19
CDR3aa: CASKSDGLAGVSYNEQFF
CDR3nt: TGTGCCAGTAAGAGCGACGGACTAGCGGGAGTCTCCTACAATGAGCAGTTCTTC

len: 15
j_gene: TRBJ2-1
d_gene: NA
abundance: many
v_gene: TRBV12-3/TRBV12-4
CDR3aa: CASSSWDDLYNEQFF
CDR3nt: TGTGCCAGCAGTTCTTGGGACGACTTGTACAATGAGCAGTTCTTC